This T cell receptor beta chain originates from a study of T cell repertoires in ileal Crohn's disease. Study information: All patients had surgery for stricturing (61%) or penetrating (approximately 39%) disease. About half of patients got postoperative therapy: under 12 thiopurines, some 19 anti-TNF. M6 samples are neoterminal ileum biopsies from postoperative colonoscopy.

Germline loops: CDR1 MNHNS, CDR2 SASEGT. The ends lost 4 bases at V and 3 bases at J; junction bases unmatched: 12. This CDR3 is 18 amino acids long. TCRB immunosequencing input was about 0.55 micrograms of biopsy DNA per sample. TCRdb's table, derived via immunoSEQ multiplex PCR, lists solely in-frame clones and lacks some. The table has a few thousand clones, 70% to 90% seen once. Time point of the sample: neoterminal ileum biopsy at postoperative endoscopy, about 6 months after surgery. The receptor comes from an adult with Crohn's disease. The sample taken for sequencing was ileal tissue. The gene calls are TRBV6-1 and TRBJ2-3; 11 nucleotides line up with TRBD2. CDR3 DNA: TGTGCCAGCAGTGCAAGACTAGCGGGGTTGGGGGGTACAGATACGCAGTATTTT. Translating it yields CASSARLAGLGGTDTQYF.